What follows describes a single T cell receptor beta chain. This specimen comes from a study of T cell responses to AZD1222 COVID-19 vaccine. TCRdb's copy holds only in-frame clones and misses some; the assay was immunoSEQ multiplex PCR. This sample carries more than 150,000 clones, 87% of them seen once, and the ten largest clones take 2.5% to 3%. V was shortened by 5 bases and J by 2 bases, with 13 bases between the two germline ends. In germline, CDR1 is MGHRA, CDR2 YSYEKL. The CDR3 contains 14 residues. This material consisted of peripheral blood, taken on day 0 of MenACWY control vaccination. The chain employs TRBV4-1 and TRBJ2-7; no firm D call. The receptor comes from an adult in good health. CDR3 sequence reads: CASSKQDYPYEQYF. The CDR3, as DNA: TGCGCCAGCAGCAAGCAGGATTATCCCTACGAGCAGTACTTC.